This T cell receptor beta chain came from a study of tumor-infiltrating lymphocytes in primary liver carcinoma. Priming with a constant-region primer yielded TCR beta cDNA from roughly 500 ng total RNA. Three nested multiplex PCR rounds of slightly modified ARM-PCR generated TCR beta libraries. TCRdb fed the multiplex PCR reads into MiXCR, producing one record per CDR3 protein. The repertoire consists of hundreds of thousands of distinct CDR3 sequences, with 50% to 70% occurring once and the leading ten covering approximately 9.4%. Germline DNA was extracted too, while blood RNA derived from unsorted whole blood. The TCR sequence derives from a man aged 35 to 55 with primary liver carcinoma and hepatitis B virus infection. Sequenced input: peripheral blood.

Written as DNA, the CDR3 is TGCGCCAGCAGCTCCGGTGGGGGAGGCGGGTACAATGAGCAGTTCTTC. Residues: CASSSGGGGGYNEQFF. This chain joins TRBV10-1 and TRBJ2-1, with D tentatively TRBD2 (6 bases). The CDR3 totals 16 residues. The germline V gene has CDR1 WNHNN and CDR2 SYGVQD (reference sequence). The V end lost 6 bases, the J end lost 4 bases, and 19 bases lay between the germline ends.